Below are 10 T cell receptor beta chains sequenced from a single sample in a study of glioma-infiltrating T cells after dendritic cell vaccination. Time point of the sample: after dendritic cell vaccination, including at tumor progression/relapse. Sequencing was performed with immunoSEQ multiplex PCR; in TCRdb, only in-frame clones are kept and a portion is missing. This table holds about 10,000 clones, 81% found once. The sequences come from blood, collected after dendritic cell vaccination. Every receptor here comes from a human donor with glioblastoma.

The rearrangement uses TRBV4-1 and TRBJ2-7, with 11 bases that match TRBD2. The CDR3 totals 14 residues. Per germline, CDR1 MGHRA and CDR2 YSYEKL. J gave up 0 bases and V 5 bases, and 0 bases lay outside the gene matches. The CDR3 here is CASSTSGGSYEQYF. CDR3 coding DNA: TGCGCCAGCAGCACTAGCGGGGGCTCCTACGAGCAGTACTTC.

This chain links TRBV28 with TRBJ1-5, with no clear D. In germline, CDR1 is MDHEN, CDR2 SYDVKM. Trimming shortened V by 6 bases and J by 2 bases, and 14 bases separated the two germline ends. There are 15 residues in the CDR3. CDR3 DNA: TGTGCCAGCAGGCCTTGGGGAGTCGGCAATCAGCCCCAGCATTTT. This codes for CASRPWGVGNQPQHF. The whole variable domain, remainder taken from reference TRBV28 and TRBJ1-5, is DVKVTQSSRYLVKRTGEKVFLECVQDMDHENMFWYRQDPGLGLRLIYFSYDVKMKEKGDIPEGYSVSREKKERFSLILESASTNQTSMYLCASRPWGVGNQPQHFGDGTRLSIL.

This clone appeared a single time. The V gene is TRBV20-1, the J gene TRBJ2-3; D uncertain. Per the germline V gene, CDR1 is DFQATT and CDR2 is SNEGSKA (reference sequence). Deletions cut 0 bases from V and 8 bases from J, with 6 bases between. The length of the CDR3 is 11 residues. CDR3 residues: CSARDFRTQYF. CDR3 coding DNA: TGCAGTGCTAGAGATTTCCGTACGCAGTATTTT.

This clone was seen a few times. V and J are TRBV6-5 and TRBJ1-2, with D possibly TRBD1 on 6 matching bases. Germline CDR1 is MNHEY and CDR2 is SVGAGI. The germline V and J ends were trimmed by 4 bases and 7 bases, with 13 bases remaining between them. The CDR3 is made up of 13 amino acids. DNA of the CDR3: TGTGCCAGCAGTTGGGGGGGCTCTGCTGGCTACACCTTC. This sequence encodes CASSWGGSAGYTF.

The chain joins TRBV27 to TRBJ2-1, with D unresolved. Per germline, CDR1 MNHEY and CDR2 SMNVEV (reference sequence). The CDR3 has 11 residues. Trimming pared 4 bases from V and 7 bases from J, leaving 5 bases between. CDR3 loop: CASSSRNEQFF. CDR3 coding DNA: TGTGCCAGCAGTTCTCGTAATGAGCAGTTCTTC.

This CDR3 reads CASSVGANSYNEQFF. DNA for the CDR3: TGTGCCAGCAGCGTAGGGGCGAACTCCTACAATGAGCAGTTCTTC. The J gene is TRBJ2-1, the V gene TRBV9; D is ambiguous. The CDR3 extends over 15 amino acids. The germline CDR1 and CDR2 sequences are SGDLS and YYNGEE. Trimming took 0 bases from V and 0 from J, leaving 7 bases between them.

The V gene is TRBV30, the J gene TRBJ1-1; unclear D gene. Germline V gives CDR1 GTSNPN, CDR2 SVGIG (reference sequence). The CDR3 spans 15 residues. V was shortened by 1 base and J by 1 base, with 13 bases between the two germline ends. The CDR3 protein is CAWSGAGTRNTEAFF. The CDR3 bases are TGTGCCTGGAGTGGCGCAGGTACCAGGAACACTGAAGCTTTCTTT.

CDR3 coding DNA: TGTGCCAGTCGAAGGGGTATCACAGGTGAAGCTTTCTTT. Protein: CASRRGITGEAFF. This chain links TRBV28 with TRBJ1-1; possible D gene TRBD1, 5 bases. CDR1 and CDR2 from the germline V gene are MDHEN and SYDVKM. Deletions cut 9 bases from V and 7 bases from J, with 18 bases between. This CDR3 has 13 residues. Based on the CDR3 plus reference TRBV28 and TRBJ1-1, the full variable domain is DVKVTQSSRYLVKRTGEKVFLECVQDMDHENMFWYRQDPGLGLRLIYFSYDVKMKEKGDIPEGYSVSREKKERFSLILESASTNQTSMYLCASRRGITGEAFFGQGTRLTVV.

The sample holds one count of this clone. The chain has TRBV7-2 and TRBJ2-1, with TRBD2 matching over 9 bases. V gave up 5 bases and J gave up 6 bases; unmatched junction bases: 11. In germline, CDR1 is SGHTA, CDR2 FQGNSA. There are 16 residues in the CDR3. CDR3 amino acids: CASSPQRREGRNEQFF. The CDR3 nucleotides read TGTGCCAGCAGCCCACAGCGGCGGGAGGGTCGCAATGAGCAGTTCTTC. The whole variable domain, remainder taken from reference TRBV7-2 and TRBJ2-1, is GAGVSQSPSNKVTEKGKDVELRCDPISGHTALYWYRQSLGQGLEFLIYFQGNSAPDKSGLPSDRFSAERTGGSVSTLTIQRTQQEDSAVYLCASSPQRREGRNEQFFGPGTRLTVL.

This clone has a single count. V usage is TRBV6-5 and J usage is TRBJ2-7; 7 nucleotides agree with TRBD2. V was clipped by 6 bases and J by 5 bases; unmatched bases: 13. This CDR3 has 15 amino acids. The V gene's germline CDR1 is MNHEY and CDR2 SVGAGI. DNA of the CDR3: TGTGCCAGCAGCCATTTCGGGAGGCCCTCTGACGAGCAGTACTTC. Translated, it gives CASSHFGRPSDEQYF.